The present T cell receptor (beta chain) was sequenced within a study of cytomegalovirus exposure and HLA in healthy donors. Trimming took 2 bases from V and 8 from J; bases not matched to a gene: 10. The CDR3 runs to 16 residues. The germline CDR1 and CDR2 sequences are MGHDK and SYGVNS. The primer mix had 60 Vbeta and 13 Jbeta primers. TCRdb's table, derived via immunoSEQ multiplex PCR, lists solely in-frame clones and lacks some. This table holds over 150,000 clones, roughly 80% found once. The sequence came from a woman aged 40 to 50 in good health and CMV-seronegative. The sequenced sample was PBMCs. This chain links TRBV25-1 with TRBJ2-4, with TRBD2 identical over 9 bases. The CDR3 DNA reads TGTGCCAGCAGTGAAAATGCCCATGGCGGGGGGGACATTCAGTACTTC. Residues: CASSENAHGGGDIQYF.